Shown below are 6 T cell receptor beta chains from a single sample sequenced in a study of vaccination and CD4 T cells after COVID-19. No antigens are known for them. Sample treatment: approximately 9-day PBMC culture with coronavirus spike peptide pools or control peptides (ViraFEST assay). An Oncomine TCR Beta short-read assay was used to sequence the DNA from cultured CD4+ T cells. Using its own MiXCR run on the PCR reads, TCRdb lists one record per CDR3 protein. The table lists more than 15,000 distinct CDR3 sequences, less than 55% of them singletons. The sample consisted of cultured CD4+ T cells from blood. The receptor set was obtained from a human donor with COVID-19.

The gene calls are TRBV6-5 and TRBJ2-7; D is possibly TRBD2 (6 bases). Germline CDR1 reads MNHEY; CDR2 reads SVGAGI. The CDR3 has 13 residues. V was pared by 2 bases and J by 6 bases, with 11 bases between. CDR3 DNA: TGTGCCAGCAGTTACGCGGGACTGTCCGAGCAGTACTTC. Its protein is CASSYAGLSEQYF.

This clonotype was counted only a few times. The chain joins TRBV7-2 to TRBJ1-1; maybe TRBD1 (6 bases). This CDR3 is built from 13 residues. V lost 0 bases and J lost 4, with 6 bases in between. Germline loops: CDR1 SGHTA, CDR2 FQGNSA. Written as DNA, the CDR3 is TGTGCCAGCAGCTTAGCGGGGGCCACTGAAGCTTTCTTT. It yields the protein CASSLAGATEAFF. Full variable domain (missing parts from reference TRBV7-2 and TRBJ1-1): GAGVSQSPSNKVTEKGKDVELRCDPISGHTALYWYRQSLGQGLEFLIYFQGNSAPDKSGLPSDRFSAERTGGSVSTLTIQRTQQEDSAVYLCASSLAGATEAFFGQGTRLTVV.

The chain links TRBV7-2 to TRBJ1-1, with a weak D call TRBD1 (6 bases). The CDR3 length is 15 residues. Germline V CDR1 and CDR2: SGHTA, FQGNSA. Trimming cost V 1 base and J 0 bases, with 9 bases left between them. The CDR3 sequence is CASSLGQVMNTEAFF. CDR3 nucleotides: TGTGCCAGCAGCTTAGGACAGGTAATGAACACTGAAGCTTTCTTT.

This clonotype was picked up a small number of times. This rearrangement joins TRBV7-2 to TRBJ2-2; 13 bases match TRBD2. Per germline, CDR1 SGHTA and CDR2 FQGNSA. V shed 2 bases, J shed 5 bases, and the junction held 8 bases outside the gene matches. CDR3 size: 18 residues. Here the CDR3 DNA reads TGTGCCAGCAGCTTAAAAAGACTAGCGGGGGGAGGTACCGGGGAGCTGTTTTTT. Translated: CASSLKRLAGGGTGELFF.

The rearrangement links TRBV6-2 or TRBV6-3 to TRBJ2-1; 12 bases map to TRBD2. J gave up 10 bases and V 6 bases, and 10 bases lay outside the gene matches. CDR3 length equals 15 residues. The germline V gene encodes CDR1 MNHEY and CDR2 SVGEGT. CDR3 in amino acids: CASSLAGGSMKEQFF. DNA for the CDR3: TGTGCCAGCAGCCTAGCGGGGGGGTCTATGAAGGAGCAGTTCTTC.

The V gene is TRBV6-1, the J gene TRBJ1-5; maybe TRBD1 (5 bases). V was cut by 6 bases and J by 4 bases, with 13 bases left in between. The germline gives CDR1 MNHNS, CDR2 SASEGT. This CDR3 comprises 14 residues. The DNA for the CDR3 is TGTGCCAGCAGCCAAGGGACGGGAAATCAGCCCCAGCATTTT. This translates into CASSQGTGNQPQHF.